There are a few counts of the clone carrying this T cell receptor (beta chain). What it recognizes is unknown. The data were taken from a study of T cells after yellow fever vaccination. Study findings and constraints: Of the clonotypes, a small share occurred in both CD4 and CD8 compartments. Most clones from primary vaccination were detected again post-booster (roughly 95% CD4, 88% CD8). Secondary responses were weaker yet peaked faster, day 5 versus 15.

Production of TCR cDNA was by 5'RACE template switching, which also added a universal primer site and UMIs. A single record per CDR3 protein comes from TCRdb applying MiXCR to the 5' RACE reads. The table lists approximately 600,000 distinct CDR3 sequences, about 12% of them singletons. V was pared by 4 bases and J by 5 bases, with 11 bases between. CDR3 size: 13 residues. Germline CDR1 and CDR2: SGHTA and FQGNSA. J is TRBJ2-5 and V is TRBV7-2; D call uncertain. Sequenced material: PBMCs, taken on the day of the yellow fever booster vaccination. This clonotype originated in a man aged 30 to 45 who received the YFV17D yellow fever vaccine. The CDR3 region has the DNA TGTGCCAGCAGCTCAGGTATTCGGGAGACCCAGTACTTC. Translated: CASSSGIRETQYF.